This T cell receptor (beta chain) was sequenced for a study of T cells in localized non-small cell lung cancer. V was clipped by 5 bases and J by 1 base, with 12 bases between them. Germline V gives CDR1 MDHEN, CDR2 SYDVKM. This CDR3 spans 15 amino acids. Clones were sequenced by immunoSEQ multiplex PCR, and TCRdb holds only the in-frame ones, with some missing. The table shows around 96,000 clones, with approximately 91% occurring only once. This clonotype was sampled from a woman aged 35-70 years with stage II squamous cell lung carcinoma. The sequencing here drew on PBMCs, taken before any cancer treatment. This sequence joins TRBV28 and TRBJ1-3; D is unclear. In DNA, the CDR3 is TGTGCCAGCAGTCCCAGGTTCTTTTCTGGAAACACCATATATTTT. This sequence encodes CASSPRFFSGNTIYF.